This T cell receptor beta chain was captured by sequencing in a study of T cell responses to AZD1222 COVID-19 vaccine. Notes on this clone: Its antigen is not known.

Doses given second, at about 4 or about 12 weeks, were pooled. Study findings and constraints: Within unmutated variant regions lay the reported targets of nearly half of spike-specific TCRs. Vaccine-associated CD4 TCRs spanned spike, dominant at 160-218 and 743-854.

V was pared by 4 bases and J by 2 bases, with 25 bases between. Germline V gene sequence: CDR1 SGHNT, CDR2 YYREEE (reference sequence). The CDR3 extends over 18 amino acids. Assay: immunoSEQ multiplex PCR; the TCRdb copy retains only in-frame clones and omits some. Among about 140,000 clones listed, approximately 91% were seen once. This clonotype was obtained from an adult who received the AZD1222 COVID-19 vaccine. The sample in question was peripheral blood, obtained 28 days after the second AZD1222 dose. The chain couples TRBV5-4 to TRBJ2-7; D possibly corresponds to TRBD1 (5 bases). CDR3 residues: CASSHKRPGREGAYEQYF. The CDR3 bases are TGTGCCAGCAGCCATAAGAGGCCAGGCAGGGAAGGGGCCTACGAGCAGTACTTC.